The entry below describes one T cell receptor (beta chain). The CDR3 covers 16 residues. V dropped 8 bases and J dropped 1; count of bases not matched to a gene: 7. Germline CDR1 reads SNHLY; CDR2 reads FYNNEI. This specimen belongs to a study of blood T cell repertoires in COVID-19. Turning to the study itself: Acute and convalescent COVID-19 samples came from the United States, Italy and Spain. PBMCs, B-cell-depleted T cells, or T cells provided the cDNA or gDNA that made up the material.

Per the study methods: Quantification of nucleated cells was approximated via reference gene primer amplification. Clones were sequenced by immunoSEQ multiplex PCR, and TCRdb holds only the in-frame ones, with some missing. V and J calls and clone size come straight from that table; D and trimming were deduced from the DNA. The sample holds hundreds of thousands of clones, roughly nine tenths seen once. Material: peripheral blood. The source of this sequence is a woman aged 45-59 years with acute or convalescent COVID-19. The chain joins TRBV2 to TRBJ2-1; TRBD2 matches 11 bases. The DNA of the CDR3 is TGTGCCAGCCGCTCCGGGACTAGCGGTTCCTACAATGAGCAGTTCTTC. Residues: CASRSGTSGSYNEQFF.